This TCR beta chain originates from a study of CD8 T cells in ankylosing spondylitis. Points from the study as a whole: There was reportedly significant enrichment of clones that were disease-linked in matched ankylosing spondylitis synovial fluid. Among TCR beta sequences, a motif of roughly 8 highly homologous variants appeared characteristic of ankylosing spondylitis blood. With a CD8+ phenotype, disease-linked clones were relatively rare in peripheral blood.

Comment on this clonotype: No antigen is known for it.

TCRdb reprocessed the 5' RACE reads via MiXCR and lists one record per CDR3 protein. Among about 800,000 distinct CDR3 sequences listed, 12% were seen once. This TCR was recovered from a male donor with ankylosing spondylitis. The specimen was blood, either unsorted or a sorted T cell fraction (not recorded which).

DNA for the CDR3: TGTGCCAGCAGCTTGGTTATAAGGGGGCTCTGGACTGAAGCTTTCTTT. Its translation is CASSLVIRGLWTEAFF. The chain joins TRBV5-6 to TRBJ1-1; TRBD1 aligns across 7 bases. This CDR3 comprises 16 residues. Trimming cost V 0 bases and J 5 bases; bases outside gene matches: 10. Germline assignment: CDR1 SGHDT and CDR2 YYEEEE.